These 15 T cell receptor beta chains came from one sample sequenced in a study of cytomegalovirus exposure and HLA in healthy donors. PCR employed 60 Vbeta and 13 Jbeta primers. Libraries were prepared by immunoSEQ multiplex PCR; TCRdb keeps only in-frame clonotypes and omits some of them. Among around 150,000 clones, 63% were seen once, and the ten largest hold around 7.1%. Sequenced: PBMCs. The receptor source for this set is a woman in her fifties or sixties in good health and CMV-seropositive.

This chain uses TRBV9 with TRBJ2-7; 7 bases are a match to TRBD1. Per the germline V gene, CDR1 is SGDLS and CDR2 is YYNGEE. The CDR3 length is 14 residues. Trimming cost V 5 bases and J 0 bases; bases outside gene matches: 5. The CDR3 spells CASRSTGSSYEQYF. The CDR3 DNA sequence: TGTGCCAGCAGATCGACAGGGAGCTCCTACGAGCAGTACTTC.

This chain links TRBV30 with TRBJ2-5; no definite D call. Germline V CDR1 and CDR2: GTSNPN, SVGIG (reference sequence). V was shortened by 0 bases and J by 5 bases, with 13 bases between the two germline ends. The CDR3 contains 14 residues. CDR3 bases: TGTGCCTGGAGTGTTCTGAGAGGTAGGGAGACCCAGTACTTC. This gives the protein CAWSVLRGRETQYF.

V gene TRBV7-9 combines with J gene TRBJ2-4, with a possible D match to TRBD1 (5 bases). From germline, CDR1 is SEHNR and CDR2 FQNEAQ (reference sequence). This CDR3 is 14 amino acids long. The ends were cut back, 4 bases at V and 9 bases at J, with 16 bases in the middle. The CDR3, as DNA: TGTGCCAGCAGCTCCTCAGGGCGCTTAGGCATTCAGTACTTC. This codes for CASSSSGRLGIQYF.

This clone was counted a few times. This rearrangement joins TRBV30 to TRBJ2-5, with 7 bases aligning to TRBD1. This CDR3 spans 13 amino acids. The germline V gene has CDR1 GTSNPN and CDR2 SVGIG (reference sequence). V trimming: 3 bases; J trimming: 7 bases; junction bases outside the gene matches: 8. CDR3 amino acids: CAWSRTGPGTQYF. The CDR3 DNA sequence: TGTGCCTGGAGCCGGACAGGCCCAGGGACCCAGTACTTC.

This CDR3 is CASSLGGQGGYGYTF. In DNA form, the CDR3 reads TGCGCCAGCAGCTTGGGCGGACAGGGTGGCTATGGCTACACCTTC. V and J are TRBV5-1 and TRBJ1-2, with TRBD1 matching 8 bases. CDR3 length equals 15 residues. V was pared by 0 bases and J by 4 bases, with 5 bases of the junction left unmatched. Germline V CDR1 and CDR2: SGHRS, YFSETQ. The whole variable domain, filled in from reference TRBV5-1 and TRBJ1-2, reads KAGVTQTPRYLIKTRGQQVTLSCSPISGHRSVSWYQQTPGQGLQFLFEYFSETQRNKGNFPGRFSGRQFSNSRSEMNVSTLELGDSALYLCASSLGGQGGYGYTFGSGTRLTVV.

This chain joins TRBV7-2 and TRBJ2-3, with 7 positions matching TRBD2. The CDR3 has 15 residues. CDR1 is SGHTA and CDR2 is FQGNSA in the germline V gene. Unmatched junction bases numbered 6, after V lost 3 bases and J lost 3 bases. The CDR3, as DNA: TGTGCCAGCAGCTTCCCTCACGGGAGGACAGATACGCAGTATTTT. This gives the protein CASSFPHGRTDTQYF.

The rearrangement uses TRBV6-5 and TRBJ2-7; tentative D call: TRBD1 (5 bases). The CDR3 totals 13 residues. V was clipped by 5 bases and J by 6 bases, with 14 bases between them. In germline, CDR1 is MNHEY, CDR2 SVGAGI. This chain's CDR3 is CASSDSSVLEQYF. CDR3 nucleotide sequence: TGTGCCAGCAGTGACAGCAGTGTTCTCGAGCAGTACTTC.

The CDR3 DNA reads TGTGCCAGCAGAATGACTAGCGGGAGTGTTAATGAGCAGTTCTTC. This translates into CASRMTSGSVNEQFF. The J gene is TRBJ2-1, the V gene TRBV6-1; TRBD2 matches 12 bases. Looked up from germline, CDR1 is MNHNS and CDR2 is SASEGT. The CDR3 is 15 amino acids. V was clipped by 6 bases and J by 7 bases; unmatched bases: 7.

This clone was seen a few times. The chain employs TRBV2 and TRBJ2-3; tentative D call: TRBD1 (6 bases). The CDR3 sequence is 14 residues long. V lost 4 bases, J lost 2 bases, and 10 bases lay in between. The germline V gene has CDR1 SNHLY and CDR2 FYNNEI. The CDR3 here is CASSAGVDTDTQYF. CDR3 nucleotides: TGTGCCAGCAGTGCAGGGGTTGACACAGATACGCAGTATTTT.

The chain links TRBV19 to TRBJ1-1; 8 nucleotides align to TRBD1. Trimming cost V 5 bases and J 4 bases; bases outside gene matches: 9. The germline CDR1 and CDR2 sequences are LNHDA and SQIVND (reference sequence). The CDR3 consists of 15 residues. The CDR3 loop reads CASSSHQGAITEAFF. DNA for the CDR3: TGTGCCAGTAGTTCCCATCAGGGGGCAATCACTGAAGCTTTCTTT.

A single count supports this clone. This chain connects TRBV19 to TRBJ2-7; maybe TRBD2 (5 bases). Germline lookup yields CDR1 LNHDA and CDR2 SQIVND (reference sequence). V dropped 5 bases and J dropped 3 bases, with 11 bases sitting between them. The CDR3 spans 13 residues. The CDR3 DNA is TGTGCCAGTAGTCCCGAGCGGAACTACGAGCAGTACTTC. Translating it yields CASSPERNYEQYF.

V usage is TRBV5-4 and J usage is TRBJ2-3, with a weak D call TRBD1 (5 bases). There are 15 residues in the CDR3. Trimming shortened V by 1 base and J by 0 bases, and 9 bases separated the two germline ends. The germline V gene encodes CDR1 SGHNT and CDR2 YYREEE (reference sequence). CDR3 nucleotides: TGTGCCAGCAGCTTGTCGTCAGGGAGCACAGATACGCAGTATTTT. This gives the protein CASSLSSGSTDTQYF.

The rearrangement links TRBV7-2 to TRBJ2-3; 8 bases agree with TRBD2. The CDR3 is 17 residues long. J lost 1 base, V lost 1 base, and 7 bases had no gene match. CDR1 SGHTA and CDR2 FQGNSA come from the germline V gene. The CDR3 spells CASSLVGLAGRTDTQYF. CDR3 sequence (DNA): TGTGCCAGCAGCTTAGTCGGGCTAGCGGGCCGCACAGATACGCAGTATTTT.

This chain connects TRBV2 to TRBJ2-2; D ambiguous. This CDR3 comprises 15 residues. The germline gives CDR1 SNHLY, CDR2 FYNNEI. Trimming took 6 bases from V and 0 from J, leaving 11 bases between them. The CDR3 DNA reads TGTGCCAGCAGAGCTTCGCGAGCGAACACCGGGGAGCTGTTTTTT. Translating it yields CASRASRANTGELFF. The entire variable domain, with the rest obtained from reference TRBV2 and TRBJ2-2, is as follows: EPEVTQTPSHQVTQMGQEVILRCVPISNHLYFYWYRQILGQKVEFLVSFYNNEISEKSEIFDDQFSVERPDGSNFTLKIRSTKLEDSAMYFCASRASRANTGELFFGEGSRLTVL.

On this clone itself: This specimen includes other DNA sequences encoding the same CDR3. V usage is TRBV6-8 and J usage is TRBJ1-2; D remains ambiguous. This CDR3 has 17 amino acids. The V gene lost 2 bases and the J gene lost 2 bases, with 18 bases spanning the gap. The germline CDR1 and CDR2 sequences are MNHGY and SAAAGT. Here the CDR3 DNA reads TGTGCCAGCAGTTACCACCCCCATCGACAATTCAACTATGGCTACACCTTC. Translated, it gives CASSYHPHRQFNYGYTF.